The 32 T cell receptor beta chains below come from one sample, sequenced in a study of response to subunit inactivated influenza vaccine. TCRdb used MiXCR to reprocess the RT-PCR reads, holding one entry per CDR3 protein. The table lists 150,000 to 200,000 distinct CDR3 sequences, roughly 11% of them singletons. The starting material was non-naive T cells sorted from PBMCs, obtained 45 days after vaccination. Receptor source: a man in his fifties who received an inactivated influenza vaccine.

In its sample, this clonotype was seen many times. This chain links TRBV6-1 with TRBJ2-7; D may be TRBD2 (7 bases). CDR3 length: 14 residues. Per germline, CDR1 MNHNS and CDR2 SASEGT. Trimming removed 6 bases from V and 4 bases from J, with 16 bases in between. The CDR3 here is CASSPNGGPYEQYF. In DNA, the CDR3 is TGTGCCAGCAGCCCTAACGGGGGGCCTTACGAGCAGTACTTC.

This clonotype occurred many times. This chain connects TRBV5-1 to TRBJ2-5, with 8 bases identical to TRBD2. The germline gives CDR1 SGHRS, CDR2 YFSETQ. V shed 3 bases, J shed 7 bases, and the junction held 5 bases outside the gene matches. This CDR3 contains 13 residues. The CDR3 DNA reads as TGCGCCAGCAGCTCGGGACTAGATGGGACCCAGTACTTC. This translates into CASSSGLDGTQYF.

This clonotype occurred a few times. The V call is TRBV28, the J call TRBJ2-7; the D gene is possibly TRBD2 (6 bases). CDR1 is MDHEN and CDR2 is SYDVKM in the germline V gene. The CDR3 has 16 residues. The germline V and J ends were trimmed by 6 bases and 2 bases, with 20 bases remaining between them. Written as DNA, the CDR3 is TGTGCCAGCAGCCCCCTTCGGGGGAGACATACCTACGAGCAGTACTTC. This gives the protein CASSPLRGRHTYEQYF.

This clonotype has ten or more counts. The chain employs TRBV6-2 or TRBV6-3 and TRBJ2-4; D is uncertain. CDR3 length: 12 amino acids. Looked up from germline, CDR1 is MNHEY and CDR2 is SVGEGT. V shed 2 bases and J shed 7 bases, with 6 bases lying between them. Here the CDR3 reads CASSYGLNIQYF. For the CDR3, the DNA is TGTGCCAGCAGTTACGGGTTGAACATTCAGTACTTC.

Many counts were recorded for this clonotype. This chain connects TRBV29-1 to TRBJ2-1, with TRBD2 matching 7 bases. V dropped 3 bases and J dropped 4; count of bases not matched to a gene: 6. This CDR3 contains 14 residues. Germline loops: CDR1 SQVTM, CDR2 ANQGSEA. The CDR3 sequence is CSVDPAGRYNEQFF. The CDR3 nucleotides are TGCAGCGTTGATCCAGCGGGGAGGTACAATGAGCAGTTCTTC.

The chain combines TRBV18 with TRBJ2-7; D not certain. The V end was cut by 2 bases, the J end by 2 bases, with 7 bases between. Germline values: CDR1 KGHSH, CDR2 LQKENI. The CDR3 length is 13 residues. CDR3 sequence (DNA): TGTGCCAGCTCACCAGGGGTTGCCTACGAGCAGTACTTC. Translating it yields CASSPGVAYEQYF.

At least ten counts were recorded for this clonotype. The chain recombines TRBV11-2 with TRBJ2-5; the D gene is possibly TRBD2 (6 bases). The CDR3 totals 14 residues. Trimming removed 5 bases from V and 8 bases from J, with 18 bases in between. CDR1 SGHAT and CDR2 FQNNGV come from the germline V gene. The DNA of the CDR3 is TGTGCCAGCAGCCTAGGGTTACAGGAGGGAACCCAGTACTTC. Translating it yields CASSLGLQEGTQYF. The whole variable domain, remainder taken from reference TRBV11-2 and TRBJ2-5, is EAGVAQSPRYKIIEKRQSVAFWCNPISGHATLYWYQQILGQGPKLLIQFQNNGVVDDSQLPKDRFSAERLKGVDSTLKIQPAKLEDSAVYLCASSLGLQEGTQYFGPGTRLLVL.

The chain has TRBV11-2 and TRBJ2-2; TRBD1 might be the D (6 bases). The CDR3 has 15 residues. Trimming pared 1 base from V and 5 bases from J, leaving 11 bases between. Germline CDR1 SGHAT, CDR2 FQNNGV. CDR3 nucleotides: TGTGCCAGCAGCTTAGGAAGGACAGTAACCGGGGAGCTGTTTTTT. Its protein is CASSLGRTVTGELFF.

The gene calls are TRBV2 and TRBJ2-5; a weak D match, TRBD1 (6 bases). V lost 2 bases, J lost 9 bases, and 13 bases lay in between. Germline assignment: CDR1 SNHLY and CDR2 FYNNEI. The CDR3 has 13 amino acids. The CDR3 reads CASSEQGTPAQYF. Here the CDR3 DNA reads TGTGCCAGCAGTGAACAGGGGACCCCGGCCCAGTACTTC.

The chain employs TRBV7-8 and TRBJ1-1; no definite D call. This CDR3 contains 15 residues. The V gene's germline CDR1 is SGHVS and CDR2 FQNEAQ. Trimming cost V 5 bases and J 0 bases, with 13 bases left between them. CDR3 sequence reads: CASSRQTGLNTEAFF. CDR3 DNA: TGTGCCAGCAGCCGCCAAACTGGGTTGAACACTGAAGCTTTCTTT. Filled out from reference TRBV7-8 and TRBJ1-1, the complete variable domain reads GAGVSQSPRYKVAKRGQDVALRCDPISGHVSLFWYQQALGQGPEFLTYFQNEAQLDKSGLPSDRFFAERPEGSVSTLKIQRTQQEDSAVYLCASSRQTGLNTEAFFGQGTRLTVV.

This chain links TRBV20-1 with TRBJ1-1; D uncertain. Germline assignment: CDR1 DFQATT and CDR2 SNEGSKA (reference sequence). This CDR3 is built from 12 residues. V was shortened by 6 bases and J by 5 bases, with 13 bases between the two germline ends. The CDR3, as DNA: TGCAGTGCCACGGACGGGCGTACTGAAGCTTTCTTT. This sequence encodes CSATDGRTEAFF.

A word on this clonotype: Because the CDR3 is missing its conserved closing phenylalanine or tryptophan, this is likely a read error. The chain couples TRBV20-1 to TRBJ1-2; no firm D call. V was cut by 7 bases and J by 2 bases, with 14 bases left in between. The germline V gene encodes CDR1 DFQATT and CDR2 SNEGSKA (reference sequence). CDR3 size: 13 residues. The CDR3 nucleotides read TGCAGTGTATTATTTATGGGGAACTATGGCTACACCCTC. It codes for CSVLFMGNYGYTL.

The gene calls are TRBV9 and TRBJ2-5, with D maybe TRBD1 (6 bases). This CDR3 comprises 14 residues. The germline gives CDR1 SGDLS, CDR2 YYNGEE. V shed 0 bases and J shed 2 bases, with 8 bases lying between them. The CDR3 spells CASSVAQGQETQYF. The CDR3 coding sequence is TGTGCCAGCAGCGTAGCTCAGGGGCAAGAGACCCAGTACTTC.

This clonotype was observed many times. V usage is TRBV7-9 and J usage is TRBJ2-5, with 10 bases identical to TRBD1. The CDR3 is 16 residues long. In germline, CDR1 is SEHNR, CDR2 FQNEAQ (reference sequence). V lost 5 bases to trimming and J lost 5 bases; unmatched junction nucleotides: 11. Here the CDR3 reads CASSITGTGERETQYF. The CDR3 DNA reads as TGTGCCAGCAGCATCACCGGGACAGGGGAGCGGGAGACCCAGTACTTC.

This clonotype was found many times. The chain recombines TRBV20-1 with TRBJ2-5; D not certain. V was shortened by 4 bases and J by 1 base, with 10 bases between the two germline ends. The CDR3 runs to 13 residues. Germline values: CDR1 DFQATT, CDR2 SNEGSKA (reference sequence). This chain's CDR3 is CSAKKQAQETQYF. CDR3 nucleotides: TGCAGTGCTAAAAAGCAGGCCCAAGAGACCCAGTACTTC.

The gene calls are TRBV7-2 and TRBJ2-2; tentatively, D is TRBD1 (6 bases). Trimming took 2 bases from V and 1 from J, leaving 11 bases between them. The CDR3 is made up of 16 amino acids. Germline loops: CDR1 SGHTA, CDR2 FQGNSA. The DNA of the CDR3 is TGTGCCAGCAGCTTATTTTACAGGGAGAACACCGGGGAGCTGTTTTTT. Translation: CASSLFYRENTGELFF.

The CDR3, as DNA: TGTGCCAGCAGTCAACAGGGGGCGAGAGGAAACACCATATATTTT. Amino acid sequence: CASSQQGARGNTIYF. The chain couples TRBV4-2 to TRBJ1-3; 9 bases match TRBD1. V dropped 6 bases and J dropped 4; count of bases not matched to a gene: 7. The CDR3 contains 15 residues. The germline CDR1 and CDR2 sequences are LGHNA and YNFKEQ.

This sequence joins TRBV4-2 and TRBJ2-1; 10 positions agree with TRBD1. CDR3 length equals 20 residues. V lost 5 bases and J lost 2; bases outside the gene matches: 18. Germline-derived CDR1 and CDR2 are LGHNA and YNFKEQ. This CDR3 is CASSDKTRDRGLITYNEQFF. In DNA form, the CDR3 reads TGTGCCAGCAGCGATAAAACCCGGGACAGGGGTCTTATTACCTACAATGAGCAGTTCTTC.

This clonotype was counted only a few times. The chain carries TRBV4-1 and TRBJ2-7, with 8 bases lining up with TRBD2. V lost 1 base to trimming and J lost 7 bases; unmatched junction nucleotides: 12. Germline CDR1 MGHRA, CDR2 YSYEKL. There are 16 residues in the CDR3. CDR3 DNA: TGCGCCAGCAGCCAAGGAATGCGGGGGGCCAGAATGGAGCAGTACTTC. Protein product: CASSQGMRGARMEQYF.

The chain is built from TRBV7-8 and TRBJ1-5; D unresolved. CDR3 size: 14 residues. CDR1 and CDR2 (germline): SGHVS, FQNEAQ. The V and J ends lost 3 bases and 1 base respectively, with 7 bases between them. CDR3 nucleotides: TGTGCCAGCAGCTTGGCGGAGAGCAATCAGCCCCAGCATTTT. It yields the protein CASSLAESNQPQHF.

The J gene is TRBJ2-5, the V gene TRBV9; TRBD1 is a possible D gene (6 bases). This CDR3 region has 15 residues. Germline loops: CDR1 SGDLS, CDR2 YYNGEE. V was pared by 3 bases and J by 10 bases, with 22 bases between. The CDR3 nucleotides read TGTGCCAGCAGCGCGGCCGGGACAACCATCAAGGACCAGTACTTC. This gives the protein CASSAAGTTIKDQYF.

This clonotype was seen more than once but under ten times. The chain is built from TRBV5-1 and TRBJ1-1; D remains unclear. Germline assignment: CDR1 SGHRS and CDR2 YFSETQ. The ends were cut back, 4 bases at V and 1 base at J, with 11 bases in the middle. The CDR3 sequence is 14 residues long. CDR3 sequence (DNA): TGCGCCAGCAGCGCCGGGAGCCAGAACACTGAAGCTTTCTTT. It translates to CASSAGSQNTEAFF.

This clonotype was seen only a few times. This rearrangement joins TRBV9 to TRBJ2-2; 10 bases map to TRBD1. Germline loops: CDR1 SGDLS, CDR2 YYNGEE. This CDR3 has 17 residues. Trimming at V came to 0 bases and at J to 4 bases, leaving 6 bases not matched to a gene. The CDR3 reads CASSVVGTGVGTGELFF. The CDR3 DNA sequence: TGTGCCAGCAGCGTAGTAGGGACAGGGGTAGGCACCGGGGAGCTGTTTTTT.

The chain is built from TRBV10-3 and TRBJ2-3, with TRBD2 as a possible D gene (6 bases). V lost 11 bases, J lost 3 bases, and 15 bases lay in between. The CDR3 consists of 13 residues. Looked up from germline, CDR1 is ENHRY and CDR2 is SYGVKD. The CDR3, as DNA: TGTGCCCATTCAGGACGGGAGACAGATACGCAGTATTTT. It specifies CAHSGRETDTQYF.

The chain employs TRBV2 and TRBJ2-1, with TRBD2 identical over 11 bases. There are 16 residues in the CDR3. V lost 7 bases and J lost 6; bases outside the gene matches: 11. CDR1 SNHLY and CDR2 FYNNEI come from the germline V gene. The CDR3 region is CASMGETSGTSNEQFF. The CDR3 DNA reads as TGTGCCAGCATGGGTGAGACTAGCGGGACCAGCAATGAGCAGTTCTTC. Filled out from reference TRBV2 and TRBJ2-1, the complete variable domain reads EPEVTQTPSHQVTQMGQEVILRCVPISNHLYFYWYRQILGQKVEFLVSFYNNEISEKSEIFDDQFSVERPDGSNFTLKIRSTKLEDSAMYFCASMGETSGTSNEQFFGPGTRLTVL.

This clonotype was counted ten times or more. The chain recombines TRBV28 with TRBJ2-1, with D unclear. V lost 3 bases, J lost 2 bases, and 11 bases lay in between. This CDR3 is built from 15 residues. Germline CDR1 MDHEN, CDR2 SYDVKM. The CDR3 spells CASSFSFATYNEQFF. The CDR3 DNA is TGTGCCAGCAGTTTTTCCTTCGCTACCTACAATGAGCAGTTCTTC.

This clonotype was seen repeatedly, ten times or more. This rearrangement joins TRBV15 to TRBJ2-1, with 9 bases lining up with TRBD2. The CDR3 runs 18 residues. The V gene end was trimmed by 0 bases and the J gene end by 7 bases; junction bases not matched to a gene: 13. Per the germline V gene, CDR1 is LNHNV and CDR2 is YYDKDF (reference sequence). The CDR3 region has the DNA TGTGCCACCAGCAGAGAGAGAGACGTAGCGGGAGAGTGGAATGAGCAGTTCTTC. This gives the protein CATSRERDVAGEWNEQFF.

V and J are TRBV20-1 and TRBJ2-7; 9 bases line up with TRBD1. V shed 6 bases and J 6 bases; nucleotides not matched to a gene: 9. Looked up from germline, CDR1 is DFQATT and CDR2 is SNEGSKA (reference sequence). The CDR3 has 13 residues. CDR3 in DNA: TGCAGTGCGAGACAAACAGGGGGCGGCGAGCAGTACTTC. It encodes CSARQTGGGEQYF.

The genes are TRBV28 and TRBJ2-7; D is possibly TRBD1 or TRBD2 (6 bases each). Germline V CDR1 and CDR2: MDHEN, SYDVKM. Trimming shortened V by 2 bases and J by 4 bases, and 12 bases separated the two germline ends. CDR3 length: 14 residues. DNA of the CDR3: TGTGCCAGCAGTTTACGGGGGCCCACGTACGAGCAGTACTTC. Its protein product is CASSLRGPTYEQYF.

In its sample, this clonotype was seen a few times. The chain recombines TRBV15 with TRBJ2-2; 8 bases are shared with TRBD2. Unmatched junction bases numbered 15, after V lost 5 bases and J lost 7 bases. Germline V gene lookup returns CDR1 LNHNV and CDR2 YYDKDF (reference sequence). This CDR3 contains 17 residues. The CDR3 region is CATSLGVGGGKGGELFF. The CDR3 coding sequence is TGTGCCACCAGCCTAGGAGTTGGCGGGGGGAAAGGCGGGGAGCTGTTTTTT.

The sample holds a few counts of this clonotype. The rearrangement links TRBV4-2 to TRBJ2-5; D is undetermined. The CDR3 has 13 residues. V was pared by 5 bases and J by 5 bases, with 12 bases between. In germline, CDR1 is LGHNA, CDR2 YNFKEQ. The CDR3 DNA reads as TGTGCCAGCAGCATTACTACTGTGGAGACCCAGTACTTC. Protein: CASSITTVETQYF.

This chain joins TRBV28 and TRBJ1-2, with TRBD1 as a possible D gene (5 bases). Trimming stripped 4 bases from V and 4 bases from J, with 13 bases between. This CDR3 has 14 amino acids. The germline gives CDR1 MDHEN, CDR2 SYDVKM. The CDR3 nucleotides read TGTGCCAGCAGTTCCCCAGGGAGAGGCTATGGCTACACCTTC. The encoded protein is CASSSPGRGYGYTF.